This is a list of T cell receptor beta chains from one sample in a study of breast tumors, draining lymph nodes, adjacent tissues. One entry per CDR3 protein results from TCRdb running MiXCR on the multiplex PCR reads. The data contain tens of thousands of distinct CDR3 sequences, approximately 63% of them singletons. The sample was breast tumor tissue. The receptor set was obtained from a female donor with breast cancer. Some clones in this sample may be carry-over from other donors' samples. Each CDR3 is given with its conserved first and last residue. D genes are given only for firm matches. Some rows have no size entry. The others give once, few or many, or a class for an expanded clone.

CDR3 protein: CASSQGQPRSYTF; CDR3 DNA: TGTGCCAGCAGCCAGGGACAGCCGCGGAGCTACACCTTC; J gene: TRBJ1-2; clone size: .; D gene: TRBD1; V gene: TRBV5-4
CDR3 protein: CASSQDRQGGAQDTQYF; CDR3 DNA: TGCGCCAGCAGCCAAGACCGGCAGGGAGGTGCTCAAGATACGCAGTATTTT; J gene: TRBJ2-3; clone size: .; D gene: .; V gene: TRBV4-3
CDR3 protein: CSVGGGKGTDTQYF; CDR3 DNA: TGCAGCGTCGGGGGAGGGAAGGGGACAGATACGCAGTATTTT; J gene: TRBJ2-3; clone size: medium-sized; D gene: TRBD2; V gene: TRBV29-1
CDR3 protein: CASSTTRDGNEQFF; CDR3 DNA: TGTGCCAGCAGCACGACGAGGGACGGCAATGAGCAGTTCTTC; J gene: TRBJ2-1; clone size: once; D gene: .; V gene: TRBV7-2
CDR3 protein: CASSHGGLGNTGELFF; CDR3 DNA: TGTGCCAGCAGTCACGGTGGACTGGGGAACACCGGGGAGCTGTTTTTT; J gene: TRBJ2-2; clone size: many; D gene: .; V gene: TRBV6-2/TRBV6-3
CDR3 protein: CASSRDGKSTGELFF; CDR3 DNA: TGTGCCAGCAGCCGGGACGGAAAGAGCACCGGGGAGCTGTTTTTT; J gene: TRBJ2-2; clone size: many; D gene: .; V gene: TRBV5-4
CDR3 protein: CASSLTGADQETQYF; CDR3 DNA: TGTGCCAGCAGCTTAACTGGAGCGGACCAAGAGACCCAGTACTTC; J gene: TRBJ2-5; clone size: .; D gene: .; V gene: TRBV7-3
CDR3 protein: CASSLGGADEKLFF; CDR3 DNA: TGTGCCAGCAGCTTGGGGGGAGCGGATGAAAAACTGTTTTTT; J gene: TRBJ1-4; clone size: .; D gene: .; V gene: TRBV7-9
CDR3 protein: CASSYRPSGGSDTQYF; CDR3 DNA: TGTGCCAGCAGCTATCGTCCTAGCGGGGGATCGGATACGCAGTATTTT; J gene: TRBJ2-3; clone size: .; D gene: TRBD2; V gene: TRBV7-2
CDR3 protein: CASSTSSVITDTQYF; CDR3 DNA: TGTGCCAGCAGTACTTCTAGCGTGATCACAGATACGCAGTATTTT; J gene: TRBJ2-3; clone size: many; D gene: .; V gene: TRBV27
CDR3 protein: CSAAGVEETQYF; CDR3 DNA: TGCAGTGCAGCAGGGGTTGAAGAGACCCAGTACTTC; J gene: TRBJ2-5; clone size: .; D gene: .; V gene: TRBV20-1
CDR3 protein: CASSEGEKETQYF; CDR3 DNA: TGTGCCAGCAGTGAAGGGGAGAAAGAGACCCAGTACTTC; J gene: TRBJ2-5; clone size: many; D gene: .; V gene: TRBV6-1
CDR3 protein: CSAPRWAGVSYEQYF; CDR3 DNA: TGCAGTGCCCCCCGCTGGGCGGGCGTCAGCTACGAGCAGTACTTC; J gene: TRBJ2-7; clone size: medium-sized; D gene: .; V gene: TRBV20-1
CDR3 protein: CSARDRGDLYF; CDR3 DNA: TGCAGTGCTAGAGATAGGGGGGACCTTTACTTC; J gene: TRBJ2-7; clone size: .; D gene: .; V gene: TRBV20-1
CDR3 protein: CASSLTRSGSYNEQFF; CDR3 DNA: TGTGCCAGCAGCTTAACGCGGAGCGGGAGCTACAATGAGCAGTTCTTC; J gene: TRBJ2-1; clone size: .; D gene: TRBD2; V gene: TRBV7-3
CDR3 protein: CASTTTLFAGELFF; CDR3 DNA: TGCGCCAGCACCACTACTCTATTCGCCGGGGAGCTGTTTTTT; J gene: TRBJ2-2; clone size: many; D gene: .; V gene: TRBV4-1
CDR3 protein: CSAASGGAADTQYF; CDR3 DNA: TGCAGTGCTGCTAGCGGGGGGGCGGCAGATACGCAGTATTTT; J gene: TRBJ2-3; clone size: .; D gene: TRBD2; V gene: TRBV20-1
CDR3 protein: CASSAGAANYGYTF; CDR3 DNA: TGCGCCAGCAGCGCCGGGGCAGCGAACTATGGCTACACCTTC; J gene: TRBJ1-2; clone size: few; D gene: .; V gene: TRBV5-1
CDR3 protein: CASSLAGTSGRASLYNEQFF; CDR3 DNA: TGTGCCAGCAGCTTGGCCGGGACTAGCGGGAGGGCCTCCCTATACAATGAGCAGTTCTTC; J gene: TRBJ2-1; clone size: .; D gene: TRBD2; V gene: TRBV7-2
CDR3 protein: CSAIQGASNQPQHF; CDR3 DNA: TGCAGTGCCATACAGGGGGCTAGCAATCAGCCCCAGCATTTT; J gene: TRBJ1-5; clone size: .; D gene: TRBD1; V gene: TRBV20-1
CDR3 protein: CSAMWTSGKGYEQYF; CDR3 DNA: TGCAGTGCTATGTGGACTAGCGGGAAAGGATACGAGCAGTACTTC; J gene: TRBJ2-7; clone size: .; D gene: TRBD2; V gene: TRBV20-1
CDR3 protein: CASNLLGTAQETQYF; CDR3 DNA: TGCGCCAGCAACCTACTTGGGACAGCTCAAGAGACCCAGTACTTC; J gene: TRBJ2-5; clone size: .; D gene: TRBD1; V gene: TRBV5-1
CDR3 protein: CASSSRDREFGTQYF; CDR3 DNA: TGTGCCAGCAGTAGCCGGGACAGGGAATTTGGGACCCAGTACTTC; J gene: TRBJ2-5; clone size: .; D gene: TRBD1; V gene: TRBV12-3/TRBV12-4
CDR3 protein: CASSPPVGGAKHNEQFF; CDR3 DNA: TGTGCCAGCTCACCACCGGTGGGGGGGGCGAAGCACAATGAGCAGTTCTTC; J gene: TRBJ2-1; clone size: many; D gene: .; V gene: TRBV18
CDR3 protein: CASRTTRGGKDTQYF; CDR3 DNA: TGCGCCAGCAGAACCACTCGGGGGGGTAAGGATACGCAGTATTTT; J gene: TRBJ2-3; clone size: .; D gene: TRBD2; V gene: TRBV5-1
CDR3 protein: CASTGTWLAGARSYEQYF; CDR3 DNA: TGTGCCAGCACCGGAACGTGGCTAGCGGGAGCACGCTCCTACGAGCAGTACTTC; J gene: TRBJ2-7; clone size: .; D gene: TRBD2; V gene: TRBV4-2
CDR3 protein: CSARDSASPRTDTQYF; CDR3 DNA: TGCAGTGCTAGAGATAGTGCTAGCCCACGAACAGATACGCAGTATTTT; J gene: TRBJ2-3; clone size: .; D gene: .; V gene: TRBV20-1
CDR3 protein: CSARDLVAGVAPDTQYF; CDR3 DNA: TGCAGTGCTAGAGACCTGGTAGCGGGAGTAGCTCCAGATACGCAGTATTTT; J gene: TRBJ2-3; clone size: .; D gene: TRBD2; V gene: TRBV20-1
CDR3 protein: CASSSQGAGEKLFF; CDR3 DNA: TGTGCCAGCAGCTCACAGGGGGCGGGCGAAAAACTGTTTTTT; J gene: TRBJ1-4; clone size: .; D gene: TRBD1; V gene: TRBV7-2
CDR3 protein: CASSRLAGGHQETQYF; CDR3 DNA: TGTGCCAGCAGCCGACTAGCGGGGGGGCATCAAGAGACCCAGTACTTC; J gene: TRBJ2-5; clone size: .; D gene: TRBD2; V gene: TRBV14
CDR3 protein: CASGRAAYEQFF; CDR3 DNA: TGCGCCAGCGGGCGAGCGGCATATGAGCAGTTCTTC; J gene: TRBJ2-1; clone size: .; D gene: .; V gene: TRBV7-8
CDR3 protein: CASSVGRVQGYTF; CDR3 DNA: TGTGCCAGCAGTGTTGGCAGGGTGCAGGGCTACACCTTC; J gene: TRBJ1-2; clone size: .; D gene: .; V gene: TRBV2
CDR3 protein: CSAIGPGNTIYF; CDR3 DNA: TGCAGTGCTATAGGGCCTGGAAACACCATATATTTT; J gene: TRBJ1-3; clone size: .; D gene: .; V gene: TRBV20-1
CDR3 protein: CASSLTGDEKLFF; CDR3 DNA: TGCGCCAGCAGCTTAACAGGTGATGAAAAACTGTTTTTT; J gene: TRBJ1-4; clone size: once; D gene: .; V gene: TRBV5-1
CDR3 protein: CASRTSGGYEQYF; CDR3 DNA: TGCGCCAGCAGGACTAGCGGGGGCTACGAGCAGTACTTC; J gene: TRBJ2-7; clone size: .; D gene: TRBD2; V gene: TRBV5-1
CDR3 protein: CASSTRQGDYGYTF; CDR3 DNA: TGTGCCAGTAGTACAAGACAGGGAGACTATGGCTACACCTTC; J gene: TRBJ1-2; clone size: .; D gene: TRBD1; V gene: TRBV19
CDR3 protein: CASSQDLWDRAADTQYF; CDR3 DNA: TGCGCCAGCAGCCAAGACCTCTGGGACAGGGCCGCAGATACGCAGTATTTT; J gene: TRBJ2-3; clone size: few; D gene: TRBD1; V gene: TRBV4-1
CDR3 protein: CASSGRTGRNEQFF; CDR3 DNA: TGTGCCAGCAGTGGGAGGACAGGGCGGAATGAGCAGTTCTTC; J gene: TRBJ2-1; clone size: many; D gene: TRBD1; V gene: TRBV6-1
CDR3 protein: CAISEGSNNEQFF; CDR3 DNA: TGTGCCATCAGTGAAGGGAGCAACAATGAGCAGTTCTTC; J gene: TRBJ2-1; clone size: .; D gene: .; V gene: TRBV10-3
CDR3 protein: CASSQDAGGLRETQHF; CDR3 DNA: TGCGCCAGCAGCCAAGATGCGGGAGGCCTCCGGGAGACCCAGCACTTC; J gene: TRBJ2-5; clone size: .; D gene: TRBD2; V gene: TRBV4-1
CDR3 protein: CASSPPSGRYGYTF; CDR3 DNA: TGTGCCAGCTCACCACCAAGTGGGAGGTATGGCTACACCTTC; J gene: TRBJ1-2; clone size: .; D gene: .; V gene: TRBV18
CDR3 protein: CASSQTSSSYEQYF; CDR3 DNA: TGTGCCAGCAGCCAAACTAGTTCCTCCTACGAGCAGTACTTC; J gene: TRBJ2-7; clone size: .; D gene: .; V gene: TRBV7-9
CDR3 protein: CASSVGLADLYEQYF; CDR3 DNA: TGTGCCAGCAGCGTAGGACTAGCGGATTTATACGAGCAGTACTTC; J gene: TRBJ2-7; clone size: .; D gene: TRBD2; V gene: TRBV9
CDR3 protein: CSARRQGANYEQYF; CDR3 DNA: TGCAGTGCTAGAAGACAGGGGGCGAACTACGAGCAGTACTTC; J gene: TRBJ2-7; clone size: .; D gene: TRBD1; V gene: TRBV20-1
CDR3 protein: CASSQEVVERNRFFTGELFF; CDR3 DNA: TGCGCCAGCAGCCAAGAAGTTGTCGAGAGGAACAGATTTTTCACCGGGGAGCTGTTTTTT; J gene: TRBJ2-2; clone size: many; D gene: .; V gene: TRBV4-1